This T cell receptor (beta chain) was sequenced for a study of blood T cell repertoires in COVID-19. The cohort comprised adults aged 18 to 89 years residing in 24 US areas. Each participant's cohort was designated according to participant-reported clinical history. Germline V gene sequence: CDR1 SQVTM, CDR2 ANQGSEA. The CDR3 extends over 13 amino acids. Trimming pared 6 bases from V and 4 bases from J, leaving 12 bases between. Original handling: Amplified reference gene primers provided the basis for estimating nucleated cell counts. Repertoires were generated with immunoSEQ multiplex PCR, while TCRdb's copy carries only in-frame clones and drops some. V, J and clone size derive from that table, while D and trimming were established from the DNA sequence. Seen here are under 450,000 clones, roughly four fifths observed once, and the top ten hold approximately 5%.

Sequencing used PBMCs or T cells enriched from blood (not recorded which). The receptor was derived from a woman in her 50s who had recovered from COVID-19. The rearrangement joins TRBV29-1 to TRBJ1-4, with D possibly matching TRBD1 (6 bases). The CDR3, as DNA: TGCAGCGTAATCCAAGGGGGTAATGAAAAACTGTTTTTT. The encoded protein is CSVIQGGNEKLFF.